This T cell receptor beta chain was obtained from a study of blood T cell repertoires in COVID-19. Germline values: CDR1 WNHNN, CDR2 SYGVQD (reference sequence). V lost 0 bases and J lost 5; bases outside the gene matches: 7. The CDR3 runs to 17 residues. The assay was immunoSEQ multiplex PCR, and TCRdb's table has in-frame clones only and misses some. The table records some 80,000 clones, around 84% of them present only once. The sequence was collected from a woman aged 45-60 years with acute or convalescent COVID-19. V and J are TRBV10-1 and TRBJ1-1; TRBD1 matches 12 bases. Sequenced material: peripheral blood. In nucleotides, the CDR3 is TGCGCCAGCAGTGAGTCGAGGGACAGGGGGCGATGGACTGAAGCTTTCTTT. Its protein product is CASSESRDRGRWTEAFF.